This TCR beta chain was obtained from a study of blood T cell repertoires in COVID-19. The CDR3 is made up of 11 amino acids. The germline gives CDR1 DFQATT, CDR2 SNEGSKA (reference sequence). V was cut by 6 bases and J by 10 bases, with 13 bases left in between. Here immunoSEQ multiplex PCR was the method, and the copy in TCRdb shows in-frame clones only, minus some. The sample lists 150,000 to 200,000 clones; 90% to 95% were seen once. Sequenced sample: peripheral blood. This receptor was identified in a woman aged 50 to 65 with acute or convalescent COVID-19. The chain carries TRBV20-1 and TRBJ2-1; maybe TRBD1 (6 bases). CDR3 sequence: CSARGQPEQFF. The CDR3 bases are TGCAGTGCCAGGGGACAACCCGAGCAGTTCTTC.